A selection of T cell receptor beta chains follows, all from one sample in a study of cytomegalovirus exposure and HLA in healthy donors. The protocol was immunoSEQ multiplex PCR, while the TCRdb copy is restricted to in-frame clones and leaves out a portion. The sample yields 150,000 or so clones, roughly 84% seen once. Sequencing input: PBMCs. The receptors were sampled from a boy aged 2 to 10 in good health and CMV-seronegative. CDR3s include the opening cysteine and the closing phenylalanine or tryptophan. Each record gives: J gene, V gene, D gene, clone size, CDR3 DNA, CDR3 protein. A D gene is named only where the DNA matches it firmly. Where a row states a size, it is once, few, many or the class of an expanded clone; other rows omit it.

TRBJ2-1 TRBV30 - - TGTGCCTGGACTCGGTACAATGAGCAGTTCTTC CAWTRYNEQFF
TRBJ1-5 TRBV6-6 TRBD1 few TGTGCCAGCAGTCTGACAGGGTGGGATGGCAATCAGCCCCAGCATTTT CASSLTGWDGNQPQHF
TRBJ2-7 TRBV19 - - TGTGCCAGTAGTACAGGGCTTCCGACCTACGAGCAGTACTTC CASSTGLPTYEQYF
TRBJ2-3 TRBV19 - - TGTGCCAGTAGTATAGCGTACACCAGCACAGATACGCAGTATTTT CASSIAYTSTDTQYF
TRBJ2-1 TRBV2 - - TGTGCCAGCAGTATCAGCTCCTACAATGAGCAGTTCTTC CASSISSYNEQFF
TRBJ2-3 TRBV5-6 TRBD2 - TGTGCCAGCAGCTCTCTAGCGGTCCAAGATACGCAGTATTTT CASSSLAVQDTQYF
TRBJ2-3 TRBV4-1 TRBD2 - TGCGCCAGCAGGTTGGCGGGAGGGCGAGATACGCAGTATTTT CASRLAGGRDTQYF
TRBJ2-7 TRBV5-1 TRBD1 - TGCGCCAGCAGCTTGGGACAGGGGATTAGGGAGCAGTACTTC CASSLGQGIREQYF
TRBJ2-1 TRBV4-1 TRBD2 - TGCGCCAGCAGCCCGATTCCGGGACTAGCGGTCTACAATGAGCAGTTCTTC CASSPIPGLAVYNEQFF
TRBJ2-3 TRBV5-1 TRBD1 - TGCGCCAGCAGCTTGTTAGGGGGCAGGGCAGATACGCAGTATTTT CASSLLGGRADTQYF
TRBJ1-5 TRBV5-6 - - TGTGCCAGCACCCTGCGGGGAATGCTGAATCAGCCCCAGCATTTT CASTLRGMLNQPQHF
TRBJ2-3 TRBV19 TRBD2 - TGTGCCAGTAGTATGGGACTAGCGGCTAGCACAGATACGCAGTATTTT CASSMGLAASTDTQYF
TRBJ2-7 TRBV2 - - TGTGCCAGCATTGGGGGGACCTCCTACGAGCAGTACTTC CASIGGTSYEQYF
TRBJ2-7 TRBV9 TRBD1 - TGTGCCAGCAGCGCCTCGGGACAGGCAGGTAACGAGCAGTACTTC CASSASGQAGNEQYF
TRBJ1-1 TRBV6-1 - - TGTGCCAGCACCGTCGGTTCTGAAGCTTTCTTT CASTVGSEAFF
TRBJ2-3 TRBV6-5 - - TGTGCCAGCAGTTACGCCCCTAGTCTTGGTCCAGATACGCAGTATTTT CASSYAPSLGPDTQYF
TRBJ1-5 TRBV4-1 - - TGCGCCAGCAGCCAACTCCAGGGGATAGGGCAGCCCCAGCATTTT CASSQLQGIGQPQHF
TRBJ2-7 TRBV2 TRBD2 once TGTGCCAGCAGTGAAGAAGGACTAGCGGTGCACGAGCAGTACTTC CASSEEGLAVHEQYF
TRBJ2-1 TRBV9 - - TGTGCCAGCAGCACCTTTGGAAGTCGGGGCTACAATGAGCAGTTCTTC CASSTFGSRGYNEQFF
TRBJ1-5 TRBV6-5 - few TGTGCCAGCAGTCGATCGACAGATAGCAATCAGCCCCAGCATTTT CASSRSTDSNQPQHF
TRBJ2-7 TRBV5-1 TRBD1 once TGCGCCAGCAGCTTGGATGGGACAGGGGGTTACGAGCAGTACTTC CASSLDGTGGYEQYF
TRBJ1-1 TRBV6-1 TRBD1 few TGTGCCAGCAGCCGGGACAGGGAAACTGAAGCTTTCTTT CASSRDRETEAFF
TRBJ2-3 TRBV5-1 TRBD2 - TGCGCCAGCAGCTTCGGGACTAGCGGGTCCCCAGATACGCAGTATTTT CASSFGTSGSPDTQYF
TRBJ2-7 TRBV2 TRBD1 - TGTGCCAGCAGCCGATCCGGGACAGGGGTAGATGAGCAGTACTTC CASSRSGTGVDEQYF
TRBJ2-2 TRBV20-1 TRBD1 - TGCAGTGCCAGGGGGCCCTGGGGGCTGTTTTTT CSARGPWGLFF
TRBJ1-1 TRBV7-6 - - TGTGCCAGCAGCTTAGGTGGGACAACCCCCACTGAAGCTTTCTTT CASSLGGTTPTEAFF
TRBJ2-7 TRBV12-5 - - TGTGCTAGTGGTTTGGTACTTTCTCGGCATAGACTAGACGAGCAGTACTTC CASGLVLSRHRLDEQYF
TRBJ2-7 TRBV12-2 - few TGTGCAAGTCGCTACAGGGGCGACGGTACCTACGAGCAGTACTTC CASRYRGDGTYEQYF
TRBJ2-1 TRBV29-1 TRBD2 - TGCAGCGTTGCTAAAGGACTAGCGGCTGAGCAGTTCTTC CSVAKGLAAEQFF
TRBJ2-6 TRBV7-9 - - TGTGCCAGCACCATCGGTGGTGGGGCCAACGTCCTGACTTTC CASTIGGGANVLTF
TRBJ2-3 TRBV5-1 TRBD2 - TGCGCCAGCAGCTTGATGCCTAGCGGGTTAGGGGCGCAGTATTTT CASSLMPSGLGAQYF